The 16 T cell receptor beta chains in this list originate from one sample, sequenced in a study of sequential checkpoint blockade in melanoma. Sample treatment: randomized to nivolumab then ipilimumab (arm A) or the reverse (arm B). Sequenced by immunoSEQ multiplex PCR; TCRdb stores in-frame clones only, minus some. In the table there are about 11,000 clones, about 81% of which are singletons. The starting material was CD8+ T cells sorted from blood (inferred from file names), obtained from a patient given nivolumab and ipilimumab in sequence. These receptors were collected from a human donor with melanoma.

This clone was found once. The chain employs TRBV7-9 and TRBJ2-1, with TRBD1 matching 11 bases. Trimming removed 2 bases from V and 10 bases from J; junction bases left unmatched: 4. This CDR3 region has 14 residues. CDR1 and CDR2 (germline): SEHNR, FQNEAQ (reference sequence). The CDR3, as DNA: TGTGCCAGCAGCTTATGGACAGGGGGCAGGGAGCAGTTCTTC. Protein product: CASSLWTGGREQFF. Complete variable domain (other parts from reference TRBV7-9 and TRBJ2-1): DTGVSQNPRHKITKRGQNVTFRCDPISEHNRLYWYRQTLGQGPEFLTYFQNEAQLEKSRLLSDRFSAERPKGSFSTLEIQRTEQGDSAMYLCASSLWTGGREQFFGPGTRLTVL.

This chain joins TRBV18 and TRBJ1-3, with 9 bases matching TRBD1. The J segment lost 7 bases and the V segment lost 8 bases, leaving 6 bases of the junction unmatched. The CDR3 is made up of 13 amino acids. Per the germline V gene, CDR1 is KGHSH and CDR2 is LQKENI. The CDR3 DNA sequence: TGTGCCAGCCCGGACAGGGGACGGAACACCATATATTTT. This translates into CASPDRGRNTIYF. Using reference TRBV18 and TRBJ1-3 for the parts outside the CDR3, the full variable domain is NAGVMQNPRHLVRRRGQEARLRCSPMKGHSHVYWYRQLPEEGLKFMVYLQKENIIDESGMPKERFSAEFPKEGPSILRIQQVVRGDSAAYFCASPDRGRNTIYFGEGSWLTVV.

The chain carries TRBV19 and TRBJ1-2; TRBD1 matches at 8 bases. This CDR3 region has 14 residues. Germline CDR1 LNHDA, CDR2 SQIVND (reference sequence). Losses at the gene ends were 3 bases for V and 8 bases for J; bases not matched to a gene: 8. The CDR3 is CASSIGQGVEGYTF. The CDR3 DNA reads as TGTGCCAGTAGTATCGGACAGGGCGTGGAGGGCTACACCTTC.

The CDR3, as DNA: TGTGCCAGCAGCGACCCCGGGACTAGCGGTAAAGAGACCCAGTACTTC. Amino acid sequence: CASSDPGTSGKETQYF. This chain uses TRBV7-9 with TRBJ2-5; 11 bases fit TRBD2. Losses at the gene ends were 5 bases for V and 3 bases for J; bases not matched to a gene: 8. The CDR3 extends over 16 amino acids. In germline, CDR1 is SEHNR, CDR2 FQNEAQ (reference sequence).

The chain is built from TRBV6-1 and TRBJ1-5, with D maybe TRBD1 (6 bases). The germline V gene has CDR1 MNHNS and CDR2 SASEGT. CDR3 size: 15 residues. Trimming removed 7 bases from V and 2 bases from J, with 15 bases in between. The CDR3, as DNA: TGTGCCAGCACCATCCACAGGGCTGGCAATCAGCCCCAGCATTTT. Its protein product is CASTIHRAGNQPQHF.

The rearrangement links TRBV9 to TRBJ2-1; TRBD1 agrees at 10 bases. Germline V gene data show CDR1 as SGDLS and CDR2 as YYNGEE. V trimming: 4 bases; J trimming: 3 bases; junction bases outside the gene matches: 4. There are 15 residues in the CDR3. The CDR3 loop reads CASSPGTGVYNEQFF. The CDR3, as DNA: TGTGCCAGCAGCCCCGGGACAGGGGTCTACAATGAGCAGTTCTTC. Full variable domain (missing parts from reference TRBV9 and TRBJ2-1): DSGVTQTPKHLITATGQRVTLRCSPRSGDLSVYWYQQSLDQGLQFLIQYYNGEERAKGNILERFSAQQFPDLHSELNLSSLELGDSALYFCASSPGTGVYNEQFFGPGTRLTVL.

This chain connects TRBV5-8 to TRBJ2-2; 14 bases agree with TRBD2. Germline CDR1 SGHTS, CDR2 YDEGEE. The length of the CDR3 is 16 residues. J gave up 6 bases and V 4 bases, and 5 bases lay outside the gene matches. In nucleotides, the CDR3 is TGTGCCAGCAGCCCGACTAGCGGGAGGGTGTCCGGGGAGCTGTTTTTT. This translates into CASSPTSGRVSGELFF.

The chain links TRBV6-5 to TRBJ1-1; perhaps TRBD1 as D (5 bases). CDR1 MNHEY and CDR2 SVGAGI come from the germline V gene. The CDR3 extends over 13 amino acids. Trimming stripped 5 bases from V and 3 bases from J, with 10 bases between. CDR3 protein: CASSPGGDTEAFF. The DNA of the CDR3 is TGTGCCAGCAGTCCCGGGGGGGACACTGAAGCTTTCTTT.

The chain is built from TRBV7-9 and TRBJ1-2; D is undetermined. From germline, CDR1 is SEHNR and CDR2 FQNEAQ (reference sequence). V lost 9 bases and J lost 3, with 11 bases in between. The CDR3 runs 12 residues. The CDR3 DNA reads as TGTGCCAGTGAATTGGGCGACTATGGCTACACCTTC. This codes for CASELGDYGYTF.

This chain uses TRBV5-1 with TRBJ2-7; 12 bases line up with TRBD2. V shed 4 bases and J 2 bases; nucleotides not matched to a gene: 4. Germline V gives CDR1 SGHRS, CDR2 YFSETQ. The CDR3 sequence is 15 residues long. CDR3 bases: TGCGCCAGCAGCAACGGACTAGCGGGAACCTACGAGCAGTACTTC. Its protein is CASSNGLAGTYEQYF. The complete variable domain, with remaining parts taken from reference TRBV5-1 and TRBJ2-7, reads KAGVTQTPRYLIKTRGQQVTLSCSPISGHRSVSWYQQTPGQGLQFLFEYFSETQRNKGNFPGRFSGRQFSNSRSEMNVSTLELGDSALYLCASSNGLAGTYEQYFGPGTRLTVT.

The chain links TRBV7-9 to TRBJ2-2; D might be TRBD1 (6 bases). CDR1 SEHNR and CDR2 FQNEAQ come from the germline V gene (reference sequence). The CDR3 extends over 16 amino acids. V gave up 4 bases and J gave up 1 base, with 13 bases separating them. CDR3 nucleotide sequence: TGTGCCAGCAGCTCCTCAATGACAGGGAACACCGGGGAGCTGTTTTTT. Translation gives CASSSSMTGNTGELFF.

The rearrangement links TRBV20-1 to TRBJ2-7, with D unresolved. Germline values: CDR1 DFQATT, CDR2 SNEGSKA (reference sequence). The V end was cut by 0 bases, the J end by 4 bases, with 4 bases between. The CDR3 is made up of 11 amino acids. The CDR3 loop is CSARDGYEQYF. CDR3 bases: TGCAGTGCTAGAGACGGGTACGAGCAGTACTTC.

This sequence joins TRBV4-1 and TRBJ2-5; D may be TRBD1 (5 bases). This CDR3 region has 14 residues. The germline CDR1 and CDR2 sequences are MGHRA and YSYEKL. Trimming removed 0 bases from V and 4 bases from J, with 9 bases in between. CDR3 bases: TGCGCCAGCAGCCAAGAACAGGTCGGAGAGACCCAGTACTTC. Protein sequence: CASSQEQVGETQYF.

This chain connects TRBV19 to TRBJ1-3, with unresolved D. There are 17 residues in the CDR3. Germline V gene sequence: CDR1 LNHDA, CDR2 SQIVND (reference sequence). V was cut by 3 bases and J by 3 bases, with 18 bases left in between. Written as DNA, the CDR3 is TGTGCCAGTAGTATTACTGTCTTGACAAGCCTTGGAAACACCATATATTTT. Translation: CASSITVLTSLGNTIYF.

This clone has a handful of counts. The chain joins TRBV4-2 to TRBJ2-7; no definite D call. The CDR3 has 15 amino acids. Looked up from germline, CDR1 is LGHNA and CDR2 is YNFKEQ. The V end was cut by 3 bases, the J end by 0 bases, with 12 bases between. This CDR3 reads CASSQERDSSYEQYF. The DNA of the CDR3 is TGTGCCAGCAGCCAGGAGCGTGACTCCTCCTACGAGCAGTACTTC.

The chain employs TRBV4-1 and TRBJ1-2; D not resolved. The germline gives CDR1 MGHRA, CDR2 YSYEKL. This CDR3 region has 15 residues. V was cut by 0 bases and J by 2 bases, with 10 bases left in between. CDR3 nucleotide sequence: TGCGCCAGCAGCCAAGATGACGAGGGAAACTATGGCTACACCTTC. Its protein product is CASSQDDEGNYGYTF.